The clone carrying this T cell receptor (beta chain) was detected a few times. What it recognizes is unknown. The sample comes from a study of cytomegalovirus exposure and HLA in healthy donors. After removal of 0 bases from V and 7 bases from J, the junction contained 3 bases not matched to a gene. Germline values: CDR1 SGHDT, CDR2 YYEEEE. The CDR3 has 15 amino acids. Whole-study results and caveats: In a later analysis, parvovirus B19, influenza, CMV and Epstein-Barr virus appeared linked to several top co-occurrence clusters.

The PCR used 60 Vbeta and 13 Jbeta primers. The repertoire was sequenced with immunoSEQ multiplex PCR; TCRdb's copy has only in-frame clones and lacks some. The data contain 100,000 or so clones, over 75% of them singletons. The chain joins TRBV5-6 to TRBJ2-1; 11 bases match TRBD2. The sample was PBMCs. The TCR comes from a man aged 25 to 40 in good health and CMV-seropositive. CDR3: CASSLGLAGGNEQFF. CDR3 sequence (DNA): TGTGCCAGCAGCTTGGGCCTAGCGGGGGGAAATGAGCAGTTCTTC.